This T cell receptor (beta chain) was profiled in a study of graft-versus-host responses after intestinal transplantation. As for the study in general: As for transplant type, recipients had multivisceral, liver-intestinal, or isolated intestinal grafts. Study observations and caveats: Where graft-donor T cell macrochimerism was present, patients had high graft-versus-host to host-versus-graft clonal ratios in allografts.

The repertoire was sequenced with immunoSEQ multiplex PCR; TCRdb's copy has only in-frame clones and lacks some. Of about 13,000 clones listed, around 38% were seen once; the top ten hold more than 1%. Plates contained approximately 200,000 CFSE-labeled responder cells and approximately 200,000 irradiated, violet-dye-labeled stimulator cells. CD4 and CD8 responders that proliferated in the reaction were FACS-sorted. With 4 bases removed from V and 2 bases from J, the gap between germline ends came to 14 bases. The CDR3 sequence is 15 residues long. Germline V gene lookup returns CDR1 MNHEY and CDR2 SVGAGI.

The V and J genes are TRBV6-5 and TRBJ1-1, with D unclear. The source is a human patient who received an intestinal transplant. The material was alloreactive CD4+ T cells from a mixed lymphocyte reaction culture, obtained before intestinal transplant. As to subset: CFSE-low proliferating T cells sorted from roughly 6-day pre-transplant mixed lymphocyte reaction (GvH or HvG direction). CDR3 sequence: CASSFRPRGNTEAFF. CDR3 DNA sequence: TGTGCCAGCAGTTTCAGGCCCCGGGGAAACACTGAAGCTTTCTTT.